Included here is one T cell receptor beta chain sequence, with context. Its cognate antigen is unknown. The sample originates from a study of cytomegalovirus exposure and HLA in healthy donors. CDR1 is SGHRS and CDR2 is YFSETQ in the germline V gene. The CDR3 sequence is 16 residues long. The ends were cut back, 1 base at V and 1 base at J, with 14 bases in the middle. Regarding the study as a whole: In all likelihood, a cluster of highly shared sequence variants was a sequencing artifact. Donor immune exposure was known only as CMV serostatus. Presence/absence analyses rested on an assumption that sequencing depth was roughly uniform across donors. The study reported that TCR beta sequences accurately predicted HLA-A and HLA-B alleles in most subjects.

13 Jbeta primers and 60 Vbeta primers were used for the PCR. Using immunoSEQ multiplex PCR, the repertoire was profiled, and TCRdb retains in-frame clones only, with some absent. This sample has roughly 84,000 clones, with more than 50% found just once. This chain connects TRBV5-1 to TRBJ2-5, with a tentative D call TRBD1 (5 bases). The sequenced sample consisted of PBMCs. The receptor was isolated from a middle-aged woman in good health and CMV-seropositive. CDR3 DNA: TGCGCCAGCAGCTTGAGACCAGGGCCCCTCCAAGAGACCCAGTACTTC. Protein product: CASSLRPGPLQETQYF.